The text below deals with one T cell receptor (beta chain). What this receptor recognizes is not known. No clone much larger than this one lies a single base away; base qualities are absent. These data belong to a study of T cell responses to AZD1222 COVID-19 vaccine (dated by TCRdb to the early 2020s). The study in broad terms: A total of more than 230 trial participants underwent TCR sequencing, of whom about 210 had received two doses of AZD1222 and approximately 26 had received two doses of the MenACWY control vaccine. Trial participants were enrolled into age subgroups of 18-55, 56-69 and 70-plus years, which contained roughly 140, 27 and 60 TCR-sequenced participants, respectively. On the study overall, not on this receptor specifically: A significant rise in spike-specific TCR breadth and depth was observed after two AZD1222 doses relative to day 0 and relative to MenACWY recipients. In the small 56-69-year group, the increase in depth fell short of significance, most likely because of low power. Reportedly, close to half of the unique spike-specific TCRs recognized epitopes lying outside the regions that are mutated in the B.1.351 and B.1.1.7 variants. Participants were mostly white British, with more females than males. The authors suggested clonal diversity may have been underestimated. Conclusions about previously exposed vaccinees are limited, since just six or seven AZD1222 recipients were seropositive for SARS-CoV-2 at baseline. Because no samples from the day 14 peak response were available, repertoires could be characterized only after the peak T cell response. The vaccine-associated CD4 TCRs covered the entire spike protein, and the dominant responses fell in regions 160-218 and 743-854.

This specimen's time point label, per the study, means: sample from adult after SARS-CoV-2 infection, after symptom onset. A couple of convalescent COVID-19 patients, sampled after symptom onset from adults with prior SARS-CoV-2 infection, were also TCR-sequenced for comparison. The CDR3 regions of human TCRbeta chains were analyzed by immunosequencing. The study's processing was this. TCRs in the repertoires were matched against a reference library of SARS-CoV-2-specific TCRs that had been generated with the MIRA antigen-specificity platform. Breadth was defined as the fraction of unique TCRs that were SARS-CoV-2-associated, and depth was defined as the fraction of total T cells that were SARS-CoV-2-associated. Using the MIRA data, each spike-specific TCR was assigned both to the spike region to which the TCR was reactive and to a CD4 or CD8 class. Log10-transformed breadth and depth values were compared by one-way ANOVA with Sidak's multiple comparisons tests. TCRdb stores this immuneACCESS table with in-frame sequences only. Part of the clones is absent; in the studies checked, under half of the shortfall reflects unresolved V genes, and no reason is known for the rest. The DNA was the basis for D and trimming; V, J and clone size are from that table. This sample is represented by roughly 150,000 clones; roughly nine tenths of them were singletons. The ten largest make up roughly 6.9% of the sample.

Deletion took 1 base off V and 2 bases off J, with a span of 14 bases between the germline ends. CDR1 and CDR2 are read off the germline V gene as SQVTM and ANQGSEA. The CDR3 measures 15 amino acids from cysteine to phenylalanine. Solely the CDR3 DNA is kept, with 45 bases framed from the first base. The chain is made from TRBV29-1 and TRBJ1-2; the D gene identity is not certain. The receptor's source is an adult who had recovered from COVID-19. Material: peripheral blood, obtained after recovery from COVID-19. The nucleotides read TGCAGCGTTGAAGGTTTCGGGTTAGGCAACTATGGCTACACCTTC. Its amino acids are CSVEGFGLGNYGYTF.